The 21 T cell receptor beta chains below were found in one sample sequenced in a study of identical twins. TCRdb analysed the 5' RACE reads with MiXCR anew, one entry per CDR3 protein. The data hold 700,000 or so distinct CDR3 sequences, with around 8.3% observed a single time. These data also featured in a second study, about yellow fever vaccine responses in identical twins.

The sequenced sample consisted of PBMCs. The receptors were sampled from a woman under 30 in good health.

In this sample, this clonotype turned up a few times. The V and J genes are TRBV6-1 and TRBJ1-1; 7 bases are shared with TRBD1. V lost 3 bases, J lost 1 base, and 2 bases stayed unmatched. Germline loops: CDR1 MNHNS, CDR2 SASEGT. The CDR3 is 14 amino acids. The CDR3 DNA reads as TGTGCCAGCAGTGACAGGGGGGCGAACACTGAAGCTTTCTTT. Its translation is CASSDRGANTEAFF.

This clonotype was counted ten times or more. V is TRBV4-3 and J is TRBJ2-5; the match to TRBD1 covers 7 bases. The CDR3 has 14 amino acids. The V and J ends lost 5 bases and 5 bases, in that order; junction bases with no gene match: 8. Germline V gene lookup returns CDR1 LGHNA and CDR2 YSLEER. CDR3 DNA: TGCGCCAGCAGCTATGACAGGGATGGCGAGACCCAGTACTTC. Amino acids: CASSYDRDGETQYF.

The chain has TRBV20-1 and TRBJ2-5; 12 bases match TRBD2. Trimming removed 0 bases from V and 6 bases from J; junction bases left unmatched: 5. The germline V gene has CDR1 DFQATT and CDR2 SNEGSKA (reference sequence). The CDR3 has 15 amino acids. The CDR3 protein is CSARDGLAGLKTQYF. The CDR3 DNA reads as TGCAGTGCTAGAGATGGACTAGCGGGGCTTAAGACCCAGTACTTC.

CDR3 region: CASSSRGSAGGSYEQYF. Written as DNA, the CDR3 is TGTGCCAGCAGCTCTAGAGGGTCGGCGGGCGGCTCCTACGAGCAGTACTTC. J is TRBJ2-7 and V is TRBV7-3; a weak D match, TRBD2 (5 bases). CDR1 is SGHTA, CDR2 FQGTGA, per germline. V dropped 4 bases and J dropped 0 bases, with 19 bases sitting between them. There are 17 residues in the CDR3.

Ten or more counts support this clonotype. The chain employs TRBV7-9 and TRBJ2-1, with TRBD1 as a possible D gene (5 bases). Looked up from germline, CDR1 is SEHNR and CDR2 is FQNEAQ (reference sequence). Between the trimmed V and J ends, which lost 8 bases and 7 bases, there was a span of 9 bases. The CDR3 contains 11 residues. In nucleotides, the CDR3 is TGTGCCAGCCTCAAGGGGAATGAGCAGTTCTTC. Protein sequence: CASLKGNEQFF. The variable domain in full, with the rest retrieved from reference TRBV7-9 and TRBJ2-1, is DTGVSQNPRHKITKRGQNVTFRCDPISEHNRLYWYRQTLGQGPEFLTYFQNEAQLEKSRLLSDRFSAERPKGSFSTLEIQRTEQGDSAMYLCASLKGNEQFFGPGTRLTVL.

The sample holds many counts of this clonotype. The rearrangement links TRBV20-1 to TRBJ2-2; a possible D gene is TRBD2 (6 bases). The ends were cut back, 5 bases at V and 3 bases at J, with 19 bases in the middle. The germline gives CDR1 DFQATT, CDR2 SNEGSKA (reference sequence). The length of the CDR3 is 16 residues. CDR3 sequence reads: CSAPSRLVGDTGELFF. The CDR3 coding sequence is TGCAGTGCTCCATCCCGACTAGTCGGGGACACCGGGGAGCTGTTTTTT.

This clonotype was counted only a few times. The chain combines TRBV15 with TRBJ2-7; possibly TRBD1 for D (7 bases). The CDR3 is 15 residues long. The V end lost 1 base, the J end lost 0 bases, and 10 bases lay between the germline ends. CDR1 LNHNV and CDR2 YYDKDF come from the germline V gene (reference sequence). The CDR3 protein is CATSRAGDSSYEQYF. CDR3 bases: TGTGCCACCAGCAGAGCGGGGGACAGCTCCTACGAGCAGTACTTC.

This chain links TRBV5-1 with TRBJ2-3, with 15 nucleotides matching TRBD2. The germline V gene encodes CDR1 SGHRS and CDR2 YFSETQ. V lost 4 bases, J lost 0 bases, and 6 bases stayed unmatched. CDR3 length: 18 amino acids. CDR3 in amino acids: CASSLRTSGGASTDTQYF. As DNA, the CDR3 is TGCGCCAGCAGCCTCCGGACTAGCGGGGGGGCTAGCACAGATACGCAGTATTTT.

The CDR3: CASSLVSLPAYEQYF. The CDR3 coding sequence is TGTGCCAGCAGCTTAGTTAGCCTCCCGGCCTACGAGCAGTACTTC. V gene TRBV7-2 combines with J gene TRBJ2-7; D is unresolved. Germline CDR1 is SGHTA and CDR2 is FQGNSA. Deletions cut 1 base from V and 2 bases from J, with 12 bases between. The CDR3 spans 15 residues.

In this sample, this clonotype turned up a few times. The J gene is TRBJ1-1, the V gene TRBV12-3 or TRBV12-4; no definite D call. With 5 bases removed from V and 10 bases from J, the gap between germline ends came to 14 bases. The CDR3 consists of 12 residues. The CDR3 nucleotides are TGTGCCAGCAGTCTGTCGGGGTGGGTAGCTTTCTTT. Amino acids: CASSLSGWVAFF.

CDR3 loop: CASGEIRGGNEKLFF. CDR3 sequence (DNA): TGTGCCAGCGGGGAAATCAGGGGGGGAAATGAAAAACTGTTTTTT. V usage is TRBV28 and J usage is TRBJ1-4; 7 bases match TRBD1. Germline V lookup: CDR1 MDHEN, CDR2 SYDVKM. V was clipped by 8 bases and J by 5 bases; unmatched bases: 11. The CDR3 length is 15 residues.

This clonotype turned up a few times. This chain joins TRBV15 and TRBJ2-7, with D possibly matching TRBD2 (6 bases). This CDR3 spans 15 amino acids. The V and J ends lost 3 bases and 3 bases respectively, with 15 bases between them. Germline lookup yields CDR1 LNHNV and CDR2 YYDKDF (reference sequence). CDR3 sequence reads: CATSSPGRASYEQYF. The DNA for the CDR3 is TGTGCCACCAGCAGCCCCGGGAGAGCTAGCTACGAGCAGTACTTC.

This CDR3 is CASSPTLQQETQYF. The CDR3 DNA reads as TGTGCCAGCAGTCCAACTCTACAGCAAGAGACCCAGTACTTC. The genes are TRBV2 and TRBJ2-5, with D uncertain. The CDR3 loop spans 14 amino acids. Trimming removed 5 bases at V and 2 bases at J, with 12 bases between. Germline lookup yields CDR1 SNHLY and CDR2 FYNNEI.

At least ten counts were recorded for this clonotype. This chain links TRBV12-3 or TRBV12-4 with TRBJ2-7; D remains unclear. The CDR3 is made up of 15 amino acids. Between the trimmed V and J ends, which lost 1 base and 3 bases, there was a span of 13 bases. CDR3 protein: CASSLVTGRVYEQYF. The CDR3 DNA is TGTGCCAGCAGTTTAGTGACGGGCCGGGTCTACGAGCAGTACTTC.

On this clonotype itself: This may arise from a read error, as a much more abundant clone is one base away. No conserved phenylalanine or tryptophan ends this CDR3, so it is likely a read error. The chain recombines TRBV20-1 with TRBJ2-3; 9 bases map to TRBD1. CDR3 length: 16 residues. The V segment lost 2 bases and the J segment 4 bases; nucleotides outside the gene matches: 10. The germline V gene has CDR1 DFQATT and CDR2 SNEGSKA (reference sequence). CDR3 nucleotides: TGCAGTGCTAGACTTTCCGGGACAGGGCTGGCAGATACGCAGTATTCT. It encodes CSARLSGTGLADTQYS.

The V gene is TRBV4-2, the J gene TRBJ2-6; D is unclear. V dropped 1 base and J dropped 0 bases, with 10 bases sitting between them. The CDR3 has 17 residues. CDR1 LGHNA and CDR2 YNFKEQ come from the germline V gene. CDR3 coding DNA: TGTGCCAGCAGCCAAGTCGGATTCGGCTCTGGGGCCAACGTCCTGACTTTC. This codes for CASSQVGFGSGANVLTF.

The J gene is TRBJ2-6, the V gene TRBV19; D is undetermined. The CDR3 is 17 amino acids. Germline V gives CDR1 LNHDA, CDR2 SQIVND (reference sequence). Trimming took 0 bases from V and 0 from J, leaving 9 bases between them. The CDR3 reads CASSIDLMDSGANVLTF. CDR3 coding DNA: TGTGCCAGTAGTATAGATCTGATGGACTCTGGGGCCAACGTCCTGACTTTC.

V gene TRBV15 combines with J gene TRBJ1-1, with 11 bases fitting TRBD1. Germline lookup yields CDR1 LNHNV and CDR2 YYDKDF (reference sequence). The junction had 10 bases not matched to a gene; V was cut back by 0 bases and J by 4 bases. This CDR3 has 18 amino acids. The CDR3 region is CATSRDYRTGGAGTEAFF. CDR3 nucleotides: TGTGCCACCAGCAGAGACTACCGGACAGGGGGCGCGGGCACTGAAGCTTTCTTT.

This chain joins TRBV20-1 and TRBJ2-5; no clear D gene. The germline CDR1 and CDR2 sequences are DFQATT and SNEGSKA (reference sequence). This CDR3 contains 12 residues. Trimming shortened V by 4 bases and J by 2 bases, and 8 bases separated the two germline ends. The CDR3 coding sequence is TGCAGTGCTATAAGGATACAAGAGACCCAGTACTTC. This gives the protein CSAIRIQETQYF.

This clonotype has a handful of counts. The rearrangement uses TRBV20-1 and TRBJ2-7; 10 positions match TRBD2. Per germline, CDR1 DFQATT and CDR2 SNEGSKA (reference sequence). This CDR3 region has 15 residues. With 4 bases clipped from V and 3 bases from J, the junction kept 9 bases outside the gene matches. CDR3 DNA sequence: TGCAGTGCTACCTCGAGGTTAGCGGGAGGCTACGAGCAGTACTTC. It encodes CSATSRLAGGYEQYF.

In its sample, this clonotype was seen many times. This chain links TRBV10-1 with TRBJ2-2; D not certain. This CDR3 contains 16 residues. Germline CDR1 reads WNHNN; CDR2 reads SYGVQD (reference sequence). Trimming removed 3 bases from V and 6 bases from J, with 17 bases in between. CDR3 sequence: CASSDGIGLLAGELFF. The CDR3 nucleotides are TGCGCCAGCAGTGATGGAATAGGGCTATTGGCCGGGGAGCTGTTTTTT.